These 19 T cell receptor beta chains were sequenced from one sample in a study of regulatory T cells in long-lasting Graves disease. The authors built TCR beta libraries using iRepertoire HTBI primers and Arm-PCR of CDR3 regions. TCRdb ran MiXCR on the multiplex PCR reads and lists one entry per CDR3 protein. The sample has fewer than 400,000 distinct CDR3 sequences, roughly 20% seen once. Time point here: persistent/refractory GD, antithyroid drugs over 5 years with positive TRAb. After RNA was extracted from PBMCs, the TCR library was made from it. The source material was peripheral blood mononuclear cells (PBMCs), sampled when the disease was refractory, from a patient treated with antithyroid drugs. Receptors originate from a female donor with Graves disease.

Many counts were recorded for this clonotype. V usage is TRBV7-2 and J usage is TRBJ2-5, with 11 positions matching TRBD2. Per germline, CDR1 SGHTA and CDR2 FQGNSA. Trimming removed 5 bases from V and 5 bases from J; junction bases left unmatched: 16. This CDR3 is built from 18 residues. CDR3 sequence reads: CASSLGGTTSGIWETQYF. The DNA of the CDR3 is TGTGCCAGCAGCCTAGGTGGTACGACTAGCGGGATCTGGGAGACCCAGTACTTC.

At least ten counts were recorded for this clonotype. This chain links TRBV27 with TRBJ2-7, with a tentative D call TRBD1 (5 bases). The CDR3 extends over 14 amino acids. V dropped 5 bases and J dropped 4 bases, with 15 bases sitting between them. The germline V gene encodes CDR1 MNHEY and CDR2 SMNVEV (reference sequence). CDR3 nucleotides: TGTGCCAGCAGTCCACTTAATCGACAGTACGAGCAGTACTTC. This sequence encodes CASSPLNRQYEQYF.

J is TRBJ2-2 and V is TRBV10-3; 11 bases map to TRBD2. The V and J ends lost 10 bases and 4 bases, in that order; junction bases with no gene match: 5. The CDR3 length is 14 residues. Looked up from germline, CDR1 is ENHRY and CDR2 is SYGVKD. The CDR3 DNA follows: TGTGCCAGCCGACTAGCGGGGACCACCGGGGAGCTGTTTTTT. Encoded protein: CASRLAGTTGELFF.

This clonotype was seen a handful of times. The chain carries TRBV20-1 and TRBJ1-5; D is possibly TRBD1 (5 bases). The germline V gene has CDR1 DFQATT and CDR2 SNEGSKA (reference sequence). Between the trimmed V and J ends, which lost 0 bases and 3 bases, there was a span of 12 bases. This CDR3 spans 15 amino acids. Written as DNA, the CDR3 is TGCAGTGCTAGAGAGGGGAGGGGATCCAATCAGCCCCAGCATTTT. This gives the protein CSAREGRGSNQPQHF.

This clonotype has a count of ten or more. V is TRBV20-1 and J is TRBJ2-4; 15 positions agree with TRBD2. The germline gives CDR1 DFQATT, CDR2 SNEGSKA (reference sequence). With V trimmed by 5 bases and J by 3 bases, 8 bases remained unmatched. The CDR3 has 17 residues. CDR3 sequence (DNA): TGCAGTGCTTATGGGACTAGCGGGAGGCATGTCAAAAACATTCAGTACTTC. This translates into CSAYGTSGRHVKNIQYF.

This clonotype was recorded many times. The chain is built from TRBV27 and TRBJ1-1, with 9 bases lining up with TRBD1. The CDR3 spans 16 residues. The germline V gene has CDR1 MNHEY and CDR2 SMNVEV (reference sequence). After removal of 3 bases from V and 0 bases from J, the junction contained 5 bases not matched to a gene. In DNA form, the CDR3 reads TGTGCCAGCAGTTTCTTAGGGACAGGGATGAACACTGAAGCTTTCTTT. Protein: CASSFLGTGMNTEAFF.

This clonotype was recorded many times. The chain joins TRBV12-3 or TRBV12-4 to TRBJ2-7; maybe TRBD1 (5 bases). The ends were cut back, 8 bases at V and 3 bases at J, with 11 bases in the middle. The CDR3 covers 12 residues. CDR3 nucleotide sequence: TGTGCCAGCCGCCAGGGCTTCTACGAGCAGTACTTC. Its translation is CASRQGFYEQYF.

This clonotype was counted many times. This chain uses TRBV2 with TRBJ1-5; D is ambiguous. Germline CDR1 is SNHLY and CDR2 is FYNNEI. V gave up 4 bases and J gave up 5 bases, with 12 bases separating them. This CDR3 has 14 amino acids. This chain's CDR3 is CASSGPLPHQPQHF. As DNA, the CDR3 is TGTGCCAGCAGTGGGCCTTTACCCCATCAGCCCCAGCATTTT.

A note on this clonotype: Since a much larger clone is just one base distant, this may be a read error. V is TRBV3-1 and J is TRBJ2-2; D is ambiguous. CDR1 is LGHDT, CDR2 YNNKEL, per germline (reference sequence). The CDR3 loop spans 14 amino acids. Trimming removed 2 bases at V and 4 bases at J, with 8 bases between. In nucleotides, the CDR3 is TGTGCCAGCAGCCAACCGACCGTCACCGGGGAGCTGTTTTTT. Its translation is CASSQPTVTGELFF. Variable domain in full (rest from reference TRBV3-1 and TRBJ2-2): DTAVSQTPKYLVTQMGNDKSIKCEQNLGHDTMYWYKQDSKKFLKIMFSYNNKELIINETVPNRFSPKSPDKAHLNLHINSLELGDSAVYFCASSQPTVTGELFFGEGSRLTVL.

There are a few counts of this clonotype. V and J are TRBV30 and TRBJ2-2; D is unresolved. The CDR3 consists of 13 residues. Germline V CDR1 and CDR2: GTSNPN, SVGIG (reference sequence). V gave up 5 bases and J gave up 4 bases, with 11 bases separating them. The CDR3 here is CAWERVLTGELFF. CDR3 nucleotide sequence: TGTGCCTGGGAAAGGGTACTCACCGGGGAGCTGTTTTTT.

This clonotype was observed a handful of times. The V gene is TRBV9, the J gene TRBJ2-1; TRBD2 matches at 8 bases. V shed 2 bases and J 6 bases; nucleotides not matched to a gene: 7. Looked up from germline, CDR1 is SGDLS and CDR2 is YYNGEE. The CDR3 loop spans 15 amino acids. The CDR3 sequence: CASSVASGSVNEQFF. For the CDR3, the DNA is TGTGCCAGCAGCGTTGCCAGCGGGAGTGTCAATGAGCAGTTCTTC.

The J gene is TRBJ2-1, the V gene TRBV10-3, with 10 bases lining up with TRBD2. The CDR3 has 19 amino acids. The germline gives CDR1 ENHRY, CDR2 SYGVKD. The trim removed 8 bases at V and 5 bases at J, leaving 21 bases unmatched. The CDR3 DNA reads as TGTGCCATCCGGGGGGATTCAAGCGGGAGGGGAGTGGGGCACAATGAGCAGTTCTTC. This sequence encodes CAIRGDSSGRGVGHNEQFF.

This clonotype has at least ten counts. The chain couples TRBV9 to TRBJ1-2; D is perhaps TRBD1 (5 bases). V lost 2 bases to trimming and J lost 6 bases, with 8 bases between them. In germline, CDR1 is SGDLS, CDR2 YYNGEE. The CDR3 sequence is 12 residues long. The chain's CDR3 is CASSVGADGYTF. The CDR3 DNA reads TGTGCCAGCAGCGTCGGGGCCGATGGCTACACCTTC.

This clonotype was observed a few times. V gene TRBV7-2 combines with J gene TRBJ2-5; no clear D gene. Deletions cut 3 bases from V and 3 bases from J, with 14 bases between. CDR3 length: 15 residues. Germline CDR1 SGHTA, CDR2 FQGNSA. Here the CDR3 reads CASSLDGVWKETQYF. CDR3 DNA sequence: TGTGCCAGCAGCTTGGATGGAGTTTGGAAAGAGACCCAGTACTTC.

On this clonotype itself: This sequence may be a read error, since a much larger clone differs from it by one base. The V and J genes are TRBV6-9 and TRBJ2-5; 13 nucleotides line up with TRBD2. CDR3 size: 17 residues. The germline V gene has CDR1 MNHGY and CDR2 SVAAGI. Trimming removed 4 bases from V and 5 bases from J; junction bases left unmatched: 10. In nucleotides, the CDR3 is TGTGCCAGCAGTTTCCTCAGGACTAGCGGGAGCTTGGAGACCCAGTACTTC. It is translated as CASSFLRTSGSLETQYF.

This clonotype appeared many times. This chain links TRBV5-5 with TRBJ2-5; 11 bases line up with TRBD2. Germline V CDR1 and CDR2: SGHKS, YYEKEE (reference sequence). V was pared by 4 bases and J by 4 bases, with 9 bases of the junction left unmatched. This CDR3 has 16 residues. The DNA of the CDR3 is TGTGCCAGCAGCCGGAGGCTAGCGGGAGGCGGAGAGACCCAGTACTTC. Protein sequence: CASSRRLAGGGETQYF.

The CDR3 loop reads CASRRGGENYGYTF. CDR3 DNA: TGTGCCAGCAGGCGAGGGGGGGAAAACTATGGCTACACCTTC. The gene calls are TRBV6-1 and TRBJ1-2; the D gene is possibly TRBD1 (6 bases). With 6 bases removed from V and 2 bases from J, the gap between germline ends came to 13 bases. The germline gives CDR1 MNHNS, CDR2 SASEGT. The CDR3 has 14 residues.

This clonotype came up once. The chain carries TRBV5-6 and TRBJ1-2; D call uncertain. There are 15 residues in the CDR3. The germline V gene has CDR1 SGHDT and CDR2 YYEEEE. Trimming took off 3 bases at V and 5 bases at J, with 17 bases between the two ends. The CDR3 loop is CASSSTDIVKYGYTF. In DNA form, the CDR3 reads TGTGCCAGCAGCTCGACCGATATCGTCAAATATGGCTACACCTTC.

There are many counts of this clonotype. The chain carries TRBV27 and TRBJ2-2, with D possibly matching TRBD2 (6 bases). In germline, CDR1 is MNHEY, CDR2 SMNVEV (reference sequence). V lost 6 bases, J lost 3 bases, and 14 bases lay in between. The CDR3 is made up of 15 amino acids. This chain's CDR3 is CASSRLASYTGELFF. The CDR3 DNA reads as TGTGCCAGCAGCCGCCTAGCGAGCTACACCGGGGAGCTGTTTTTT.